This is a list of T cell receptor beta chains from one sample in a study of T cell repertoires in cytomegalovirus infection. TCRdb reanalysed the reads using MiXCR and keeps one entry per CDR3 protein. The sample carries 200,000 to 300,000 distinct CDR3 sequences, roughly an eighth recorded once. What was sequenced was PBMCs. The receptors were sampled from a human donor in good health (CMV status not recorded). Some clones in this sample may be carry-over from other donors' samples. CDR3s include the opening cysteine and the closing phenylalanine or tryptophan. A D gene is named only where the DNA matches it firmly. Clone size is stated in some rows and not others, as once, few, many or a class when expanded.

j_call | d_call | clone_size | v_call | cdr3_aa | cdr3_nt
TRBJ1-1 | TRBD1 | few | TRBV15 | CATSRVGQRNTEAFF | TGTGCCACCAGCAGAGTGGGACAGAGGAACACTGAAGCTTTCTTT
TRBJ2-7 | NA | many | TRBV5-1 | CASSLGVPSYEQYF | TGCGCCAGCAGCTTGGGGGTGCCTTCCTACGAGCAGTACTTC
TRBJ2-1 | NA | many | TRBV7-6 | CASSGERGSYNEQFF | TGTGCCAGCAGTGGTGAGAGAGGTTCCTACAATGAGCAGTTCTTC
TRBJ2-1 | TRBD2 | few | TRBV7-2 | CASSLERGRWEQFF | TGTGCCAGCAGCTTAGAGCGGGGGAGGTGGGAGCAGTTCTTC
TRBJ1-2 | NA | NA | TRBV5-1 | CASSFGEHYGYTF | TGCGCCAGCAGCTTCGGGGAACACTATGGCTACACCTTC
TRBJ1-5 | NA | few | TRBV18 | CASSHSQGPSNQPQHF | TGTGCCAGCTCACATTCTCAGGGTCCTAGCAATCAGCCCCAGCATTTT
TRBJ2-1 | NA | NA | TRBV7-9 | CASSRLGYNEQFF | TGTGCCAGCAGCCGACTGGGCTACAATGAGCAGTTCTTC
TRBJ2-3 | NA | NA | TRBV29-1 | CSVEGRFDTQYF | TGCAGCGTTGAGGGGCGCTTTGATACGCAGTATTTT
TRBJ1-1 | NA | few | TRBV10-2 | CASSSAGSSEGAFF | TGCGCCAGCAGTTCGGCCGGGTCCTCTGAGGGAGCTTTCTTT
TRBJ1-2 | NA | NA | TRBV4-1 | CASSQDAGHLLGYTF | TGCGCCAGCAGCCAAGATGCCGGGCACCTACTTGGCTACACCTTC
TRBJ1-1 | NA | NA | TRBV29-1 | CSARTLNTEAFF | TGCAGCGCTAGGACTCTGAACACTGAAGCTTTCTTT
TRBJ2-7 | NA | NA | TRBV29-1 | CSVEDRKSAIVEQYF | TGCAGCGTTGAAGATCGAAAGTCGGCAATAGTCGAGCAGTACTTC
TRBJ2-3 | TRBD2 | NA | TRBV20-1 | CSARPPSGVSTDTQYF | TGCAGTGCTAGACCCCCTAGCGGGGTTAGCACAGATACGCAGTATTTT
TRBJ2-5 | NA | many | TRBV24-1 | CATSDLSGAQETQYF | TGTGCCACCAGTGATTTGTCTGGGGCTCAAGAGACCCAGTACTTC
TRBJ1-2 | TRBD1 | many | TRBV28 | CASSFMGQGAYGYTF | TGTGCCAGCAGTTTCATGGGACAGGGGGCCTATGGCTACACCTTC
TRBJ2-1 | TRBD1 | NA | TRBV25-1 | CASSEGQGAIVNEQFF | TGTGCCAGCAGTGAGGGACAGGGGGCGATTGTCAATGAGCAGTTCTTC
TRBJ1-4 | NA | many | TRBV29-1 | CSVVGATTNEKLFF | TGCAGCGTTGTCGGGGCAACAACTAATGAAAAACTGTTTTTT
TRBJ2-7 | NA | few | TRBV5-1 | CASSYNPTSYEQYF | TGCGCCAGCAGCTACAACCCTACCTCCTACGAGCAGTACTTC